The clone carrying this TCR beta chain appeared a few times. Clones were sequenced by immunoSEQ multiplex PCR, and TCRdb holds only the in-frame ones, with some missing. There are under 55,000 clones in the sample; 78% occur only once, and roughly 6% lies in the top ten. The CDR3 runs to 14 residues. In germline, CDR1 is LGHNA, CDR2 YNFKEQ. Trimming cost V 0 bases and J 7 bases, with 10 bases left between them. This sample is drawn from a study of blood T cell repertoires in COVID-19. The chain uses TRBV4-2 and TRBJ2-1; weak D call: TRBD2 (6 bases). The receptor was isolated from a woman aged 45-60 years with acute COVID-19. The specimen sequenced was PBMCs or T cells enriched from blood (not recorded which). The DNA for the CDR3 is TGTGCCAGCAGCCAAGATTATGGGGGGAATGAGCAGTTCTTC. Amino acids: CASSQDYGGNEQFF.